These 21 T cell receptor beta chains were all obtained from the same sample, sequenced in a study of blood T cell repertoires in COVID-19. The data were produced by immunoSEQ multiplex PCR, yet TCRdb's version contains in-frame clones alone and is incomplete. Seen here are fewer than 45,000 clones, around four fifths observed once, and the top ten hold more than 1.5%. Sequenced: peripheral blood. The receptor source for this set is a man aged 60 to 75 with COVID-19, enrolled during active disease.

This clone has just a few counts. V usage is TRBV25-1 and J usage is TRBJ1-6, with D unclear. The V and J ends lost 1 base and 10 bases respectively, with 8 bases between them. Germline V gives CDR1 MGHDK, CDR2 SYGVNS. The CDR3 has 13 amino acids. CDR3 protein: CASSEFGNSPLHF. The CDR3, as DNA: TGTGCCAGCAGTGAATTTGGCAACTCACCCCTCCACTTT.

The chain links TRBV28 to TRBJ1-2; tentative D call: TRBD1 (6 bases). This CDR3 has 13 amino acids. CDR1 and CDR2 from the germline V gene are MDHEN and SYDVKM. V gave up 9 bases and J gave up 5 bases, with 16 bases separating them. This CDR3 is CARYGQPLYGYTF. The CDR3 DNA reads as TGTGCCAGATATGGACAGCCACTATATGGCTACACCTTC.

V is TRBV21-1 and J is TRBJ1-1; whether TRBD1, the table's D call, matches the DNA was not checked. TRBV21-1 constitutes a pseudogene. This CDR3 spans 14 amino acids. CDR3 in amino acids: CASSKGALDTEAFF. CDR3 coding DNA: TGTGCCAGCAGCAAAGGGGCTCTGGACACTGAAGCTTTCTTT.

CDR3 region: CSAGQTVGTEAFF. CDR3 coding DNA: TGCAGCGCCGGACAGACTGTTGGCACTGAAGCTTTCTTT. The chain employs TRBV29-1 and TRBJ1-1, with D possibly TRBD1 on 6 matching bases. CDR3 size: 13 residues. CDR1 is SQVTM and CDR2 is ANQGSEA in the germline V gene. The V end was cut by 7 bases, the J end by 4 bases, with 16 bases between. Looking up the rest from reference TRBV29-1 and TRBJ1-1 gives the full variable domain: SAVISQKPSRDICQRGTSLTIQCQVDSQVTMMFWYRQQPGQSLTLIATANQGSEATYESGFVIDKFPISRPNLTFSTLTVSNMSPEDSSIYLCSAGQTVGTEAFFGQGTRLTVV.

The chain links TRBV5-1 to TRBJ1-4, with TRBD1 matching 7 bases. The V and J ends lost 3 bases and 5 bases, in that order; junction bases with no gene match: 4. The V gene's germline CDR1 is SGHRS and CDR2 YFSETQ. The CDR3 consists of 14 residues. CDR3 DNA sequence: TGCGCCAGCAGCTCCGACAGGGTCAATGAAAAACTGTTTTTT. It translates to CASSSDRVNEKLFF.

The gene calls are TRBV5-1 and TRBJ1-3; no definite D call. Germline CDR1 is SGHRS and CDR2 is YFSETQ. V was pared by 0 bases and J by 0 bases, with 10 bases between. This CDR3 has 16 residues. The CDR3 region has the DNA TGCGCCAGCAGCTTGGATCCAGGAGGCTCTGGAAACACCATATATTTT. It translates to CASSLDPGGSGNTIYF.

J is TRBJ2-7 and V is TRBV5-1; a possible D gene is TRBD1 (6 bases). The CDR3 consists of 15 residues. The ends were cut back, 0 bases at V and 1 base at J, with 11 bases in the middle. Per the germline V gene, CDR1 is SGHRS and CDR2 is YFSETQ. The chain's CDR3 is CASSLGGGASYEQYF. The CDR3 DNA follows: TGCGCCAGCAGCTTGGGTGGGGGCGCATCCTACGAGCAGTACTTC. Full variable domain (remainder filled in from reference TRBV5-1 and TRBJ2-7): KAGVTQTPRYLIKTRGQQVTLSCSPISGHRSVSWYQQTPGQGLQFLFEYFSETQRNKGNFPGRFSGRQFSNSRSEMNVSTLELGDSALYLCASSLGGGASYEQYFGPGTRLTVT.

This clone was seen a handful of times. The genes are TRBV10-2 and TRBJ1-1, with 9 positions matching TRBD1. V lost 9 bases and J lost 5; bases outside the gene matches: 7. The CDR3 totals 13 residues. CDR1 and CDR2 (germline): WSHSY, SAAADI. CDR3 amino acids: CASGRQGGTEAFF. The CDR3 nucleotides are TGCGCCAGTGGGAGACAGGGGGGGACTGAAGCTTTCTTT.

The J gene is TRBJ1-1, the V gene TRBV7-9, with 11 bases lining up with TRBD1. Trimming took 6 bases from V and 5 from J; bases not matched to a gene: 8. Germline CDR1 is SEHNR and CDR2 is FQNEAQ (reference sequence). CDR3 size: 15 residues. CDR3 sequence: CASRSGQGAYTEAFF. CDR3 nucleotides: TGTGCCAGCAGATCCGGACAGGGGGCGTATACTGAAGCTTTCTTT.

In this sample, this clone turned up once. The chain couples TRBV5-1 to TRBJ1-4; D is undetermined. This CDR3 is built from 13 residues. V lost 0 bases and J 4 bases, leaving 4 bases between the germline ends. The germline CDR1 and CDR2 sequences are SGHRS and YFSETQ. CDR3 residues: CASSLDSNEKLFF. In DNA, the CDR3 is TGCGCCAGCAGCTTGGACAGTAATGAAAAACTGTTTTTT.

The J gene is TRBJ1-1, the V gene TRBV19; possible D gene TRBD1, 5 bases. The germline V gene has CDR1 LNHDA and CDR2 SQIVND (reference sequence). V shed 3 bases and J shed 0 bases, with 11 bases lying between them. The CDR3 has 15 residues. In DNA form, the CDR3 reads TGTGCCAGTAGTATTTCGGCAGGGATGAACACTGAAGCTTTCTTT. It codes for CASSISAGMNTEAFF.

This clone turned up a few times. The V gene is TRBV5-4, the J gene TRBJ1-4; D might be TRBD1 (6 bases). V was pared by 1 base and J by 7 bases, with 14 bases between. This CDR3 region has 15 residues. Germline CDR1 and CDR2: SGHNT and YYREEE (reference sequence). In nucleotides, the CDR3 is TGTGCCAGCAGCTTGAGTACAGGGAGAGCTGAAAAACTGTTTTTT. Translated, it gives CASSLSTGRAEKLFF.

This CDR3 reads CAWSGSPGSNQPQHF. CDR3 DNA sequence: TGTGCCTGGAGTGGGAGCCCGGGATCCAATCAGCCCCAGCATTTT. The genes are TRBV30 and TRBJ1-5; D call uncertain. There are 15 residues in the CDR3. V lost 1 base, J lost 3 bases, and 13 bases lay in between. CDR1 and CDR2 (germline): GTSNPN, SVGIG (reference sequence).

The V and J genes are TRBV2 and TRBJ1-1, with D unclear. The V end lost 1 base, the J end lost 8 bases, and 8 bases lay between the germline ends. CDR1 is SNHLY and CDR2 is FYNNEI in the germline V gene. This CDR3 is built from 12 residues. CDR3 sequence (DNA): TGTGCCAGCAGTGAAGTCCCCAGAGAAGCTTTCTTT. Its protein is CASSEVPREAFF.

This chain joins TRBV3-1 (or the pseudogene TRBV3-2) and TRBJ2-1; 11 bases are a match to TRBD2. From germline, CDR1 is LGHDT and CDR2 YNNKEL (reference sequence). Germline trimming cut 1 base from V and 10 bases from J; bases unmatched to any gene: 6. The CDR3 totals 15 residues. The CDR3 sequence is CASSQGLAGSVEQFF. CDR3 in DNA: TGTGCCAGCAGCCAAGGACTAGCGGGATCAGTCGAGCAGTTCTTC.

In its sample, this clone was seen a few times. The chain links TRBV14 to TRBJ1-2, with D possibly being TRBD1 (5 bases). Germline V CDR1 and CDR2: SGHDN, FVKESK. CDR3 length: 13 amino acids. V gave up 1 base and J gave up 7 bases, with 10 bases separating them. The CDR3 region is CASSQVVRGGYTF. In DNA, the CDR3 is TGTGCCAGCAGCCAAGTGGTTAGGGGTGGCTACACCTTC.

The V and J genes are TRBV10-3 and TRBJ2-5; 8 nucleotides line up with TRBD1. The junction had 5 bases not matched to a gene; V was cut back by 1 base and J by 1 base. The length of the CDR3 is 16 residues. Germline lookup yields CDR1 ENHRY and CDR2 SYGVKD. CDR3 sequence reads: CAISEWGTGAQETQYF. In DNA form, the CDR3 reads TGTGCCATCAGTGAGTGGGGGACAGGCGCCCAAGAGACCCAGTACTTC.

This chain uses TRBV10-3 with TRBJ2-6; 9 bases line up with TRBD1. From germline, CDR1 is ENHRY and CDR2 SYGVKD. With V trimmed by 4 bases and J by 1 base, 14 bases remained unmatched. The CDR3 covers 20 residues. CDR3 protein: CAISGGTGFLPHSGANVLTF. DNA for the CDR3: TGTGCCATCAGTGGAGGGACAGGGTTCCTCCCCCATTCTGGGGCCAACGTCCTGACTTTC.

V is TRBV5-1 and J is TRBJ1-3; 8 positions agree with TRBD1. Per germline, CDR1 SGHRS and CDR2 YFSETQ. With V trimmed by 0 bases and J by 0 bases, 2 bases remained unmatched. The CDR3 covers 16 residues. The CDR3 sequence: CASSLGDRSSGNTIYF. The CDR3 bases are TGCGCCAGCAGCTTGGGGGACAGGTCCTCTGGAAACACCATATATTTT.

The CDR3 loop is CASSETGRSSYNSPLHF. As DNA, the CDR3 is TGTGCCAGCAGTGAGACAGGCCGAAGCTCCTATAATTCACCCCTCCACTTT. V is TRBV6-1 and J is TRBJ1-6, with D possibly TRBD1 on 6 matching bases. V lost 3 bases and J 0 bases, leaving 12 bases between the germline ends. Germline V gene lookup returns CDR1 MNHNS and CDR2 SASEGT. The CDR3 has 17 residues.

The chain couples TRBV3-1 (or the pseudogene TRBV3-2) to TRBJ1-1, with a weak D call TRBD1 (6 bases). Looked up from germline, CDR1 is LGHDT and CDR2 is YNNKEL (reference sequence). The V gene lost 0 bases and the J gene lost 0 bases, with 14 bases spanning the gap. The CDR3 loop spans 17 amino acids. The CDR3 protein is CASSQDPTGRMNTEAFF. For the CDR3, the DNA is TGTGCCAGCAGCCAAGACCCCACAGGGCGGATGAACACTGAAGCTTTCTTT.